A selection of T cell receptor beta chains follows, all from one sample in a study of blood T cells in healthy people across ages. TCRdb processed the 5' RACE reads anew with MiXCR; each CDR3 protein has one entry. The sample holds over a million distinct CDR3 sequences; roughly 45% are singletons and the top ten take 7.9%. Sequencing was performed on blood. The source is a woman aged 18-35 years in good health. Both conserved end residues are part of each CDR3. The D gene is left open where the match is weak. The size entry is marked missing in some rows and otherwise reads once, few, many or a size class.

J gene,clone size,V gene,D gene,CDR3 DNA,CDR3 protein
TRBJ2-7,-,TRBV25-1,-,TGTGCCAGCAGTGAATCGTTGGGGGTTGGTCCCTACGAGCAGTACTTC,CASSESLGVGPYEQYF
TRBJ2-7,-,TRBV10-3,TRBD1,TGTGCCATCAGTGAGAGGGACAGTACCTACGAGCAGTACTTC,CAISERDSTYEQYF
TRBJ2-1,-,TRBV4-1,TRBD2,TGCGCCAGCAGCCAAGGGGCTAGCGGGATCTACAATGAGCAGTTCTTC,CASSQGASGIYNEQFF
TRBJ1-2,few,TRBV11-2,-,TGTGCCAGCAGCTTAGACCTCATGAGCCCGGCTGGCTACACCTTC,CASSLDLMSPAGYTF
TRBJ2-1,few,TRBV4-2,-,TGTGCCAGCAGCCCCGAGGGGACCATCAATGAGCAGTTCTTC,CASSPEGTINEQFF
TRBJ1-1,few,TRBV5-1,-,TGCGCCAGCAGCCCAAAAGTCCAGGGCGCTGAAGCTTTCTTT,CASSPKVQGAEAFF
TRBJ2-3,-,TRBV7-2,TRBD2,TGTGCCAGCAGCTTTTTAGGGAGCGGGGCAGATACGCAGTATTTT,CASSFLGSGADTQYF
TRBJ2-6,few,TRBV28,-,TGTGCCAGCAACGCTGGGGCCAACGTCCTGACTTTC,CASNAGANVLTF
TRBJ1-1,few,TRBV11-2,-,TGTGCCAGCAGCCCCGGAAGGTCTGAAGCTTTCTTT,CASSPGRSEAFF
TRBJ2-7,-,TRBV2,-,TGTGCCCCTTCGGGGCCCGACTTTTCCTACGAGCAGTACTTC,CAPSGPDFSYEQYF
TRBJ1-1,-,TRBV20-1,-,TGCAGTGCTCCAATCGACCATTCTGAAGCTTTCTTT,CSAPIDHSEAFF
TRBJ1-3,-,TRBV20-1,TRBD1,TGCAGTGCCCAGCGGGGGACAGCCGGAAACACCATATATTTT,CSAQRGTAGNTIYF
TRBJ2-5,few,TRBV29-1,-,TGCAGCGTTGGTGGTGACAGGGGAGGGTTCGAGGAGACCCAGTACTTC,CSVGGDRGGFEETQYF
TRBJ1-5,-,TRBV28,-,TGTGCCAGCAGTTTACCGTCGGGGTATCAGCCCCAGCATTTT,CASSLPSGYQPQHF
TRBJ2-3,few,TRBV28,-,TGTGCCAGCACCCAGGACGGATGGGTAGATACGCAGTATTTT,CASTQDGWVDTQYF
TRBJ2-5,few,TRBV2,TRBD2,TGTGCCAGCAGCCGACTAGCGGGGGACGCAGAGACCCAGTACTTC,CASSRLAGDAETQYF
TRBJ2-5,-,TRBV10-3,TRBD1,TGTGCCATCAGTAAGGGGGCGGCTCTCCAGTACTTC,CAISKGAALQYF
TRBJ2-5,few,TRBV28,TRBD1,TGTGCCAGCAGTTTACCCCCTGGGACAGGGAAAGAGACCCAGTACTTC,CASSLPPGTGKETQYF
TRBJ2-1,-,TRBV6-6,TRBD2,TGTGCCAGCAGCTCGCAGATAGCGGGAGGGAATGAGCAGTTCTTC,CASSSQIAGGNEQFF
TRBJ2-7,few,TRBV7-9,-,TGTGCCAGCAGCCCCTCGTTGTCCTACGAGCAGTACTTC,CASSPSLSYEQYF
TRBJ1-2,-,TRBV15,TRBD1,TGTGCCACCAGCGGTTGGACAGGAGATCTTAACTATGGCTACACCTTC,CATSGWTGDLNYGYTF
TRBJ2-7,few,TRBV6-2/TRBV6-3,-,TGTGCCAGCAGTTACCAACCGACGGAGACCTACGAGCAGTACTTC,CASSYQPTETYEQYF
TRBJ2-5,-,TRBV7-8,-,TGTGCCAGCAGCTTAGCGGGGGGCAGGCAAGAGACCCAGTACTTC,CASSLAGGRQETQYF
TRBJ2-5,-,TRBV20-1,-,TGCAGTGCTAGAGTGTGGACAGCTTCTAAGGGCCTTCGAGAGACCCAGTACTTC,CSARVWTASKGLRETQYF
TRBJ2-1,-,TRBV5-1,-,TGCGCCAGCAGCTTGGAAGTATATGAGCAGTTCTTC,CASSLEVYEQFF
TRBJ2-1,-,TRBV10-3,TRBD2,TGTGCCATCACCGTTGATCGTGCGGGGGTACCTGAGCAGTTCTTC,CAITVDRAGVPEQFF
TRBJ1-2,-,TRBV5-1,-,TGCGCCAGCAGCCCCGGGGAGAGTAACTATGGCTACACCTTC,CASSPGESNYGYTF
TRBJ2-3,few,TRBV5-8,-,TGTGCCAGCAGCCCCCGAAATACGCAGTATTTT,CASSPRNTQYF
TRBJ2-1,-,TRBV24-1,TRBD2,TGTGCCACCAGTGACCCGGGACTAGCGGGGGGCCAAGAGCAGTTCTTC,CATSDPGLAGGQEQFF
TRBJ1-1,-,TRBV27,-,TGTGCCAGCCAGGACGGTCTCACTGAAGCTTTCTTT,CASQDGLTEAFF
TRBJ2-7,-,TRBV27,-,TGTGCCAGCAGGGACGGATCCAATGAGCAGTACTTC,CASRDGSNEQYF
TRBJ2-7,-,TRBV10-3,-,TGTGCCATCAGTGAGTTGACGGACACCTACGAGCAGTACTTC,CAISELTDTYEQYF